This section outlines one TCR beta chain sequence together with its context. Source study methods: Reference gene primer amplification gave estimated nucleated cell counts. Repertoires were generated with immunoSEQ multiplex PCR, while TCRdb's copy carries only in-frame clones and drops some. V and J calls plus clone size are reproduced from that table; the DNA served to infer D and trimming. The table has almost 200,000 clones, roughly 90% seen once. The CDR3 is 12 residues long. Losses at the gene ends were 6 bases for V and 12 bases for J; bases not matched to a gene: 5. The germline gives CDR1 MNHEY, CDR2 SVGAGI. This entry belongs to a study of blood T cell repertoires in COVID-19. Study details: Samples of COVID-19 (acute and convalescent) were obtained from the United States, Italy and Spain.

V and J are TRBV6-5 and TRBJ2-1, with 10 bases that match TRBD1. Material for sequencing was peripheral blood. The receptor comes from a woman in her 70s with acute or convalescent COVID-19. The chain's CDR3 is CASSRQGAAQFF. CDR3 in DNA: TGTGCCAGCAGCAGACAGGGGGCAGCGCAGTTCTTC.